These T cell receptor beta chains were read from a single sample in a study of technical replicates of blood from a handful of donors. The repertoire was sequenced with immunoSEQ multiplex PCR; TCRdb's copy has only in-frame clones and lacks some. The sample contains 100,000 or so clones, over 95% of which appear only once. The sample was T cells isolated from PBMCs. These receptors were taken from a human donor in good health. Each CDR3 is given with its conserved first and last residue. A D gene is named only where the DNA matches it firmly. The size field is filled for only some rows; it gives once, few, many or a size class.

D gene: TRBD2
V gene: TRBV11-2
J gene: TRBJ2-1
clone size: -
CDR3 protein: CASSLGGVAGQYNEQFF
CDR3 DNA: TGTGCCAGCAGCTTAGGTGGAGTAGCGGGCCAATACAATGAGCAGTTCTTC

D gene: -
V gene: TRBV11-2
J gene: TRBJ2-1
clone size: once
CDR3 protein: CASSSGQSNEQFF
CDR3 DNA: TGTGCCAGCAGCTCTGGACAGTCGAATGAGCAGTTCTTC

D gene: TRBD1
V gene: TRBV29-1
J gene: TRBJ2-7
clone size: -
CDR3 protein: CSGGQGHEQYF
CDR3 DNA: TGCAGCGGGGGACAGGGCCACGAGCAGTACTTC

D gene: TRBD1
V gene: TRBV5-1
J gene: TRBJ2-7
clone size: -
CDR3 protein: CASSWRMTGRSYEQYF
CDR3 DNA: TGCGCCAGCAGCTGGAGGATGACAGGGCGCTCCTACGAGCAGTACTTC

D gene: TRBD2
V gene: TRBV18
J gene: TRBJ2-7
clone size: once
CDR3 protein: CASSPQSGSPYEQYF
CDR3 DNA: TGTGCCAGCTCACCACAGAGCGGGAGTCCCTACGAGCAGTACTTC

D gene: -
V gene: TRBV4-2
J gene: TRBJ1-6
clone size: -
CDR3 protein: CASSQADKNNSPLHF
CDR3 DNA: TGTGCCAGCAGCCAAGCGGACAAGAATAATTCACCCCTCCACTTT

D gene: TRBD1
V gene: TRBV6-5
J gene: TRBJ2-1
clone size: -
CDR3 protein: CASSGTGVGNEQFF
CDR3 DNA: TGTGCCAGCAGTGGGACAGGGGTGGGCAATGAGCAGTTCTTC

D gene: -
V gene: TRBV29-1
J gene: TRBJ2-3
clone size: once
CDR3 protein: CSVHHPNFGITDTQYF
CDR3 DNA: TGCAGCGTTCACCACCCCAACTTCGGGATAACAGATACGCAGTATTTT

D gene: TRBD1
V gene: TRBV29-1
J gene: TRBJ2-1
clone size: -
CDR3 protein: CSVEGGTGPYNEQFF
CDR3 DNA: TGCAGCGTTGAAGGAGGGACAGGGCCCTACAATGAGCAGTTCTTC

D gene: -
V gene: TRBV6-1
J gene: TRBJ2-7
clone size: -
CDR3 protein: CASRLSGRDYEQYF
CDR3 DNA: TGTGCCAGCCGCTTGTCTGGCAGGGACTACGAGCAGTACTTC

D gene: -
V gene: TRBV18
J gene: TRBJ2-7
clone size: -
CDR3 protein: CASSPPNQGGVDEQYF
CDR3 DNA: TGTGCCAGCTCACCACCGAACCAGGGGGGCGTAGACGAGCAGTACTTC

D gene: -
V gene: TRBV28
J gene: TRBJ1-2
clone size: -
CDR3 protein: CASSVGDYGYTF
CDR3 DNA: TGTGCCAGCAGTGTCGGGGACTATGGCTACACCTTC

D gene: -
V gene: TRBV6-6
J gene: TRBJ2-7
clone size: -
CDR3 protein: CASSYKGAPSYEQYF
CDR3 DNA: TGTGCCAGCAGTTACAAAGGGGCACCCTCCTACGAGCAGTACTTC

D gene: -
V gene: TRBV4-1
J gene: TRBJ1-5
clone size: -
CDR3 protein: CASSPQGQSNQPQHF
CDR3 DNA: TGCGCCAGCAGTCCCCAGGGCCAAAGCAATCAGCCCCAGCATTTT

D gene: TRBD2
V gene: TRBV6-5
J gene: TRBJ2-7
clone size: -
CDR3 protein: CASSYSETSGIYEQYF
CDR3 DNA: TGTGCCAGCAGTTACTCGGAGACTAGCGGGATCTACGAGCAGTACTTC

D gene: -
V gene: TRBV29-1
J gene: TRBJ1-1
clone size: -
CDR3 protein: CSAPGEIDTEAFF
CDR3 DNA: TGCAGCGCCCCAGGGGAAATAGACACTGAAGCTTTCTTT

D gene: TRBD1
V gene: TRBV7-9
J gene: TRBJ2-7
clone size: -
CDR3 protein: CASSTGQGYEQYF
CDR3 DNA: TGTGCCAGCAGCACAGGACAGGGCTACGAGCAGTACTTC

D gene: -
V gene: TRBV10-1
J gene: TRBJ1-1
clone size: -
CDR3 protein: CASSAHMNTEAFF
CDR3 DNA: TGCGCCAGCAGTGCTCACATGAACACTGAAGCTTTCTTT

D gene: -
V gene: TRBV11-1
J gene: TRBJ2-5
clone size: -
CDR3 protein: CASSLVSRLQETQYF
CDR3 DNA: TGTGCCAGCAGCTTAGTGTCCAGGCTCCAAGAGACCCAGTACTTC

D gene: TRBD2
V gene: TRBV5-1
J gene: TRBJ2-1
clone size: -
CDR3 protein: CASSLGLAGGPGYNEQFF
CDR3 DNA: TGCGCCAGCAGCCTGGGACTAGCGGGAGGGCCTGGCTACAATGAGCAGTTCTTC

D gene: -
V gene: TRBV21-1
J gene: TRBJ2-7
clone size: -
CDR3 protein: CASTLIEYRHRISYEQYF
CDR3 DNA: TGTGCCAGCACCCTAATTGAATACCGACACCGGATTTCCTACGAGCAGTACTTC

D gene: -
V gene: TRBV4-1
J gene: TRBJ1-1
clone size: -
CDR3 protein: CASSQEGQNTEAFF
CDR3 DNA: TGCGCCAGCAGCCAAGAAGGACAGAACACTGAAGCTTTCTTT

D gene: -
V gene: TRBV5-5
J gene: TRBJ1-1
clone size: -
CDR3 protein: CASSLDAAGLNTEAFF
CDR3 DNA: TGTGCCAGCAGCTTGGACGCCGCGGGATTGAACACTGAAGCTTTCTTT

D gene: -
V gene: TRBV9
J gene: TRBJ1-1
clone size: -
CDR3 protein: CASSPTNGNTEAFF
CDR3 DNA: TGTGCCAGCAGCCCAACTAACGGGAACACTGAAGCTTTCTTT

D gene: -
V gene: TRBV5-5
J gene: TRBJ2-1
clone size: -
CDR3 protein: CASSPLGTGYDEQFF
CDR3 DNA: TGTGCCAGCAGTCCTCTGGGAACAGGGTACGATGAGCAGTTCTTC

D gene: TRBD1
V gene: TRBV25-1
J gene: TRBJ2-7
clone size: -
CDR3 protein: CASSEDGVRQGIHEQYF
CDR3 DNA: TGTGCCAGCAGTGAAGACGGGGTGAGACAGGGCATCCACGAGCAGTACTTC

D gene: -
V gene: TRBV29-1
J gene: TRBJ2-1
clone size: -
CDR3 protein: CSVKRRPGYLNEQFF
CDR3 DNA: TGCAGCGTTAAACGACGGCCAGGCTACCTCAATGAGCAGTTCTTC

D gene: TRBD1
V gene: TRBV18
J gene: TRBJ2-7
clone size: -
CDR3 protein: CASSALPGQGTYEQYF
CDR3 DNA: TGTGCCAGCTCAGCACTACCGGGACAGGGGACCTACGAGCAGTACTTC